The rows below give T cell receptor beta chains drawn from one sample of a study of T cells in Graves' hyperthyroidism and ophthalmopathy. TCRdb used MiXCR to reprocess the multiplex PCR reads, holding one entry per CDR3 protein. The sample holds fewer than 650,000 distinct CDR3 sequences; about 14% are singletons and the top ten take approximately 4.3%. The specimen was blood. The receptor set was obtained from a middle-aged woman with Graves' ophthalmopathy. CDR3s leave out the opening cysteine and the closing phenylalanine or tryptophan. A D gene is named only where the DNA matches it firmly. The listing skips clone size in some rows; elsewhere it reads once, few, many or a size class.

ASNRHRQSEVYT | NA | many | TRBJ1-2 | TRBV2
ASSHGTVTNYGYT | NA | many | TRBJ1-2 | TRBV4-1
ASSLGSYNSPLH | NA | many | TRBJ1-6 | TRBV12-3/TRBV12-4
ASSFTGNGYT | NA | many | TRBJ1-2 | TRBV28
ASTKEGGPIYEQY | NA | many | TRBJ2-7 | TRBV6-1
ASSYSTRIGTGELF | NA | many | TRBJ2-2 | TRBV6-2/TRBV6-3
ASRPGVGETQY | NA | NA | TRBJ2-5 | TRBV3-1
ASSQDGGSGNTIY | NA | many | TRBJ1-3 | TRBV4-2
ASREQGQNTEAF | TRBD1 | many | TRBJ1-1 | TRBV12-3/TRBV12-4
SAGTAMNTEAF | TRBD1 | many | TRBJ1-1 | TRBV20-1
ASSLLGDLKTQY | NA | few | TRBJ2-5 | TRBV28
ASSLGISHYEQY | NA | many | TRBJ2-7 | TRBV7-9
ARGPEGYT | NA | NA | TRBJ1-2 | TRBV2
ASSSQGSYGYT | NA | many | TRBJ1-2 | TRBV7-9
ASSLGTGQSWEQY | TRBD1 | many | TRBJ2-7 | TRBV27
ASSFSGRNTGELF | TRBD2 | many | TRBJ2-2 | TRBV7-2
ASSPVAGAVYEQY | TRBD2 | many | TRBJ2-7 | TRBV6-2/TRBV6-3
ASSFGGPAGELF | NA | few | TRBJ2-2 | TRBV5-1
ASSFGGILGNQPQH | NA | many | TRBJ1-5 | TRBV12-3/TRBV12-4
ASSIVGGTYEQY | TRBD2 | many | TRBJ2-7 | TRBV19
ASSLGAGFATGELF | NA | many | TRBJ2-2 | TRBV11-1
ASSLRRGAGELF | NA | NA | TRBJ2-2 | TRBV6-4
ASSLEVSAGYEQY | TRBD2 | few | TRBJ2-7 | TRBV11-2
ASTDLTGKETQY | NA | many | TRBJ2-5 | TRBV7-8
ASSFDRGGTEAF | NA | many | TRBJ1-1 | TRBV5-1